The sequence of this T cell receptor beta chain was determined in a study of OX40 agonist ivuxolimab in advanced cancers. At the level of the study: Ivuxolimab doses were 0.01, 0.1, 0.3, 1.5, 3 or 10 mg/kg every 2 weeks. Study results and limitations: Researchers report that CD8+ T cells had, on average, more expanded clones than CD4+. Low normalized T-cell clonal expansion also characterized some of the nonresponders.

Here immunoSEQ multiplex PCR was the method, and the copy in TCRdb shows in-frame clones only, minus some. Of 70,000 to 95,000 clones in the sample, more than 75% were seen once. Trimming left V 6 bases short and J 5 bases short, with 14 bases between. The germline CDR1 and CDR2 sequences are MNHNY and SVGAGI (reference sequence). This CDR3 has 14 residues. With respect to this clone: Its specificity is not known.

V is TRBV6-6 and J is TRBJ1-5; D unresolved. Sequenced here: CD4+ or CD8+ T cells sorted from blood, sampled in a trial of the OX40 agonist ivuxolimab. This clonotype originated in an adult with an advanced solid tumor such as melanoma, head and neck, liver or kidney cancer. Here the CDR3 reads CASSNRGYDQPQHF. Here the CDR3 DNA reads TGTGCCAGCAGCAACCGGGGATACGATCAGCCCCAGCATTTT.